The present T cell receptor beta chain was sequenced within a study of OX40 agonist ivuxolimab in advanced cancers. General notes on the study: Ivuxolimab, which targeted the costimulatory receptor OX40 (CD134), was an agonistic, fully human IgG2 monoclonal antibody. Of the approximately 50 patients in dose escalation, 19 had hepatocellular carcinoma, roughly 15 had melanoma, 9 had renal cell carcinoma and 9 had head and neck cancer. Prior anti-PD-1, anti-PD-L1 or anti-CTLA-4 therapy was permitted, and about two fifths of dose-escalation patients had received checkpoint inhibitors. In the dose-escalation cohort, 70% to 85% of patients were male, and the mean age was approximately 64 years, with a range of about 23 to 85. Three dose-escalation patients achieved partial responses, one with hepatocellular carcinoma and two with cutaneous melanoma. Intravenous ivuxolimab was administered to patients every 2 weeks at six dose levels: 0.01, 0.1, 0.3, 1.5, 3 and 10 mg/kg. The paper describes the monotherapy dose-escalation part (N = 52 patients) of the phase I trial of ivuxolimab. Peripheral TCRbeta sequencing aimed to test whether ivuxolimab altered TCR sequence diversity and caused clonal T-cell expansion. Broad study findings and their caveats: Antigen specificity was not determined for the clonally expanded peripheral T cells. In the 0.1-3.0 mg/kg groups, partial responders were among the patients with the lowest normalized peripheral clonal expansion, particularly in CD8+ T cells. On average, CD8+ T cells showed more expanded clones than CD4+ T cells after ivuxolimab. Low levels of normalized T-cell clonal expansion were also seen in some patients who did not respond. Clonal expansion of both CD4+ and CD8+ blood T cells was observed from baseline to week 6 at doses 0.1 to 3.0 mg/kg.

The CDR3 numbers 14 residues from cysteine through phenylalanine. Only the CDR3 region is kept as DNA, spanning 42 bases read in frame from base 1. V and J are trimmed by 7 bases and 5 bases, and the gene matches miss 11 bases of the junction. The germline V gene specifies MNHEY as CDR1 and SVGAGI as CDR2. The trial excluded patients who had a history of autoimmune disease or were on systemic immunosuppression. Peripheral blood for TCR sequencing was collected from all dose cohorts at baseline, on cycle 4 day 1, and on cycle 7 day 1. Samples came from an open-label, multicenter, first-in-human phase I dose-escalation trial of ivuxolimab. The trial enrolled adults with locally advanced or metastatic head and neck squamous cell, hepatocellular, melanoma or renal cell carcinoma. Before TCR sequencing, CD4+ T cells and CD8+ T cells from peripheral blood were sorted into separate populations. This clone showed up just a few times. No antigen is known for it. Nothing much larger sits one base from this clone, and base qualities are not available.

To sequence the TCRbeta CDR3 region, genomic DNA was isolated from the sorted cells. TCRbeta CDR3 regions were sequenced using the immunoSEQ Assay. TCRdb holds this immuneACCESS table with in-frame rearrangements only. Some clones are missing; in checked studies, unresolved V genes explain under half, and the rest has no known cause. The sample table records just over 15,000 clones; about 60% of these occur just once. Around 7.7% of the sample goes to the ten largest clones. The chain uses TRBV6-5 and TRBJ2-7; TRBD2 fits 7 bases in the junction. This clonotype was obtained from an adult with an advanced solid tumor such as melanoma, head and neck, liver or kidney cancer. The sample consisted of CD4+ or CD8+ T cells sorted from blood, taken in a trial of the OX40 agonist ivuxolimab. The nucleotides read TGTGCCAGCACCCACGGGGGGTCCCAACACGAGCAGTACTTC. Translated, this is CASTHGGSQHEQYF.